The 19 T cell receptor beta chains below all came from one sample that was sequenced in a study of CD8 T cells in ankylosing spondylitis (TCRdb year 2017). Library construction relied on 5' RACE. The data were produced on an Illumina HiSeq 2500. TCRdb applied fastp at Q25 and MiXCR to the public reads, then kept only in-frame beta chains. When rows share a CDR3 protein, they turn into one entry using the most common DNA and genes. Here the sample has 150,000 to 250,000 distinct CDR3 sequences; more than 10% occur a single time. The biggest ten clones account for 16% of the sample. Sequencing was carried out using blood, either unsorted or a sorted T cell fraction (not recorded which). The receptors come from a male donor with ankylosing spondylitis or in good health (not recorded which).

This clonotype was counted only a few times. The rearrangement joins TRBV7-9 to TRBJ2-3; D is unresolved. The CDR3 is 13 amino acids. Per the germline V gene, CDR1 is SEHNR and CDR2 is FQNEAQ (reference sequence). V was pared by 10 bases and J by 4 bases, with 15 bases between. The CDR3 nucleotides are TGTGCCATCACCGATAGAGTGTCAGATACGCAGTATTTT. This sequence encodes CAITDRVSDTQYF.

In this sample, this clonotype turned up a few times. The V call is TRBV7-9, the J call TRBJ2-2; the D gene is possibly TRBD2 (7 bases). This CDR3 has 16 amino acids. Trimming left V 4 bases short and J 2 bases short, with 14 bases between. The germline V gene has CDR1 SEHNR and CDR2 FQNEAQ (reference sequence). CDR3 in DNA: TGTGCCAGCAGCTCCTGGGCGGGGGCCAACACCGGGGAGCTGTTTTTT. Protein: CASSSWAGANTGELFF.

V and J are TRBV5-1 and TRBJ2-3; 7 bases map to TRBD1. CDR1 and CDR2 from the germline V gene are SGHRS and YFSETQ. V lost 3 bases and J lost 6; bases outside the gene matches: 16. The CDR3 runs to 17 residues. The CDR3 loop is CASSSGTAELVHDTQYF. CDR3 DNA: TGCGCCAGCAGCTCCGGGACAGCTGAACTAGTACATGATACGCAGTATTTT.

The rearrangement joins TRBV20-1 to TRBJ2-4; D unclear. Germline V gene data show CDR1 as DFQATT and CDR2 as SNEGSKA (reference sequence). The CDR3 contains 13 residues. V was clipped by 4 bases and J by 1 base, with 8 bases between them. CDR3: CSAIPLAKNIQYF. The CDR3 region has the DNA TGCAGTGCTATTCCCCTGGCCAAAAACATTCAGTACTTC.

This clonotype was picked up a small number of times. The chain couples TRBV12-3 or TRBV12-4 to TRBJ1-2; D gene unclear. Trimming removed 3 bases from V and 1 base from J, with 9 bases in between. The length of the CDR3 is 14 residues. The chain's CDR3 is CASSFSGGNYGYTF. For the CDR3, the DNA is TGTGCCAGCAGTTTTAGCGGCGGTAACTATGGCTACACCTTC.

The sample holds many counts of this clonotype. The V call is TRBV7-9, the J call TRBJ2-3; 9 nucleotides line up with TRBD2. Germline loops: CDR1 SEHNR, CDR2 FQNEAQ (reference sequence). The V gene end was trimmed by 4 bases and the J gene end by 2 bases; junction bases not matched to a gene: 7. The CDR3 runs to 16 residues. In DNA, the CDR3 is TGTGCCAGCAGCTATCGGAGCGGGGGGCTCACAGATACGCAGTATTTT. This encodes CASSYRSGGLTDTQYF. The full variable domain, with the rest looked up from reference TRBV7-9 and TRBJ2-3, is DTGVSQNPRHKITKRGQNVTFRCDPISEHNRLYWYRQTLGQGPEFLTYFQNEAQLEKSRLLSDRFSAERPKGSFSTLEIQRTEQGDSAMYLCASSYRSGGLTDTQYFGPGTRLTVL.

This clonotype was observed at least ten times. This chain uses TRBV4-1 with TRBJ1-2, with TRBD1 as a possible D gene (5 bases). This CDR3 is built from 15 residues. The germline V gene encodes CDR1 MGHRA and CDR2 YSYEKL. V lost 1 base and J 3 bases, leaving 12 bases between the germline ends. Here the CDR3 DNA reads TGCGCCAGCAGCCAAGTGCAGGGAGGGGACTATGGCTACACCTTC. It specifies CASSQVQGGDYGYTF.

This chain links TRBV4-1 with TRBJ1-3, with 9 bases aligning to TRBD1. Germline V gives CDR1 MGHRA, CDR2 YSYEKL. V lost 4 bases to trimming and J lost 3 bases; unmatched junction nucleotides: 7. CDR3 length: 16 amino acids. In DNA form, the CDR3 reads TGCGCCAGCAGCCGACAACAGGGGGCAAGTGGAAACACCATATATTTT. It specifies CASSRQQGASGNTIYF.

The rearrangement joins TRBV4-1 to TRBJ1-1; D is unclear. The germline V and J ends were trimmed by 3 bases and 1 base, with 12 bases remaining between them. The CDR3 sequence is 15 residues long. Germline V gives CDR1 MGHRA, CDR2 YSYEKL. For the CDR3, the DNA is TGCGCCAGCAGCCACCACGGGAGTTGGAACACTGAAGCTTTCTTT. Translating gives CASSHHGSWNTEAFF.

The rearrangement uses TRBV15 and TRBJ2-7; D possibly uses TRBD1 or TRBD2 (5 bases each). Deletions cut 5 bases from V and 6 bases from J, with 14 bases between. The CDR3 is made up of 13 amino acids. The germline CDR1 and CDR2 sequences are LNHNV and YYDKDF (reference sequence). DNA for the CDR3: TGTGCCACCAGCCGCGGCAGGGCGGGCGAGCAGTACTTC. Translated: CATSRGRAGEQYF.

This clonotype was observed a handful of times. The rearrangement joins TRBV6-5 to TRBJ2-2; D possibly corresponds to TRBD1 (6 bases). The V gene's germline CDR1 is MNHEY and CDR2 SVGAGI. This CDR3 region has 12 residues. V lost 11 bases to trimming and J lost 6 bases, with 13 bases between them. CDR3: CAPLGAAGELFF. The CDR3 DNA sequence: TGTGCCCCATTGGGGGCAGCCGGGGAGCTGTTTTTT.

The V gene is TRBV7-9, the J gene TRBJ2-3; D is uncertain. Germline CDR1 is SEHNR and CDR2 is FQNEAQ (reference sequence). V was cut by 5 bases and J by 0 bases, with 12 bases left in between. The CDR3 contains 15 residues. As DNA, the CDR3 is TGTGCCAGCAGCCACGCGTTCGGCAGCACAGATACGCAGTATTTT. This codes for CASSHAFGSTDTQYF.

This clonotype was detected a few times. The V call is TRBV4-2, the J call TRBJ2-1; D may be TRBD2 (5 bases). Germline assignment: CDR1 LGHNA and CDR2 YNFKEQ. Trimming shortened V by 1 base and J by 15 bases, and 10 bases separated the two germline ends. The CDR3 totals 11 residues. The CDR3 DNA reads TGTGCCAGCAGCCAAGGGACTGGACTGTTCTTC. As protein: CASSQGTGLFF.

The genes are TRBV12-3 or TRBV12-4 and TRBJ2-1; TRBD1 agrees at 7 bases. The junction had 5 bases not matched to a gene; V was cut back by 3 bases and J by 3 bases. The CDR3 is 15 residues long. The CDR3 DNA reads TGTGCCAGCAGTTTTGGGGGACAGAACTACAATGAGCAGTTCTTC. Protein: CASSFGGQNYNEQFF.

V usage is TRBV10-3 and J usage is TRBJ1-1; D may be TRBD1 (6 bases). V lost 3 bases to trimming and J lost 9 bases, with 14 bases between them. The CDR3 contains 13 residues. Germline V CDR1 and CDR2: ENHRY, SYGVKD. Written as DNA, the CDR3 is TGTGCCATCAGTGACCCAGGGGTTTTGAAAGCTTTCTTT. Protein product: CAISDPGVLKAFF.

The sample holds a few counts of this clonotype. V and J are TRBV9 and TRBJ2-7; 7 nucleotides agree with TRBD1. The germline V gene encodes CDR1 SGDLS and CDR2 YYNGEE. Trimming took 0 bases from V and 6 from J; bases not matched to a gene: 6. The CDR3 totals 14 residues. CDR3 bases: TGTGCCAGCAGCGTAGTAGAGGGGGCTAGCGAGCAGTACTTC. Encoded protein: CASSVVEGASEQYF.

This clonotype has a count of ten or more. The V and J genes are TRBV4-1 and TRBJ2-3, with unresolved D. The CDR3 extends over 13 amino acids. The germline V gene has CDR1 MGHRA and CDR2 YSYEKL. V lost 1 base to trimming and J lost 3 bases, with 5 bases between them. DNA for the CDR3: TGCGCCAGCAGCCAAGCTGTAACAGATACGCAGTATTTT. It encodes CASSQAVTDTQYF.

This clonotype has more than one count but fewer than ten. The V call is TRBV12-5, the J call TRBJ1-2; D is ambiguous. This CDR3 comprises 14 residues. The germline V and J ends were trimmed by 5 bases and 2 bases, with 12 bases remaining between them. Germline V lookup: CDR1 LGHNT, CDR2 FRNRAP. The CDR3 coding sequence is TGTGCTAGTGGTCCCCCTGGAGCGAACTATGGCTACACCTTC. This translates into CASGPPGANYGYTF. Based on the CDR3 plus reference TRBV12-5 and TRBJ1-2, the full variable domain is DARVTQTPRHKVTEMGQEVTMRCQPILGHNTVFWYRQTMMQGLELLAYFRNRAPLDDSGMPKDRFSAEMPDATLATLKIQPSEPRDSAVYFCASGPPGANYGYTFGSGTRLTVV.

Written as DNA, the CDR3 is TGCGCCAGCAGCCAAGACCCCCCCAGGGGAGGAGAAGAGACCCAGTACTTC. Translated: CASSQDPPRGGEETQYF. The chain combines TRBV4-1 with TRBJ2-5; D may match TRBD1 or TRBD2 (6 bases each). Between the trimmed V and J ends, which lost 0 bases and 3 bases, there was a span of 17 bases. The CDR3 extends over 17 amino acids. Germline V gene sequence: CDR1 MGHRA, CDR2 YSYEKL.